The 3 T cell receptor beta chains presented below share a single source sample, sequenced in a study of blood T cell repertoires in COVID-19. TCRdb's table, derived via immunoSEQ multiplex PCR, lists solely in-frame clones and lacks some. Of 200,000 to 300,000 clones detected, roughly nine tenths appear once; the ten largest clones hold less than 3%. Source material: PBMCs or T cells enriched from blood (not recorded which). The receptor source for this set is a woman younger than 35 who had recovered from COVID-19.

The V gene is TRBV7-2, the J gene TRBJ1-2; TRBD1 agrees at 7 bases. This CDR3 has 14 amino acids. Trimming removed 0 bases from V and 4 bases from J; junction bases left unmatched: 2. The germline gives CDR1 SGHTA, CDR2 FQGNSA. The CDR3 region is CASSLAGGGYGYTF. The CDR3 DNA reads as TGTGCCAGCAGCTTAGCAGGGGGCGGCTATGGCTACACCTTC.

The chain employs TRBV6-1 and TRBJ2-7; tentative D call: TRBD2 (6 bases). Trimming left V 1 base short and J 0 bases short, with 16 bases between. CDR1 and CDR2 (germline): MNHNS, SASEGT. The CDR3 contains 17 residues. The CDR3 DNA reads TGTGCCAGCAGTGAAGGTTTTGGGGACTTGAGCTCCTACGAGCAGTACTTC. It encodes CASSEGFGDLSSYEQYF.

The genes are TRBV3-1 (or the pseudogene TRBV3-2) and TRBJ1-3; a weak D match, TRBD1 (5 bases). This CDR3 has 15 residues. Per germline, CDR1 LGHDT and CDR2 YNNKEL (reference sequence). V was pared by 4 bases and J by 4 bases, with 14 bases between. In DNA form, the CDR3 reads TGTGCCAGCAGCCCCGCCATGGGGCGAGGAAACACCATATATTTT. Encoded protein: CASSPAMGRGNTIYF.